The present TCR beta chain was sequenced within a study of blood T cell repertoires in COVID-19. Across the study: PBMCs, B-cell-depleted T cells, or T cells provided the cDNA or gDNA that made up the material.

Clones were read by immunoSEQ multiplex PCR, and TCRdb kept only the in-frame ones, dropping some. The table includes approximately 200,000 clones, roughly 83% detected once. Deletions cut 2 bases from V and 4 bases from J, with 9 bases between. CDR1 LGHDT and CDR2 YNNKEL come from the germline V gene (reference sequence). The CDR3 extends over 14 amino acids. Comments on this clone: This same CDR3 is encoded by further DNA sequences in the sample.

The specimen was PBMCs or T cells enriched from blood (not recorded which). This TCR was sampled from a woman in her twenties or thirties who had recovered from COVID-19. The chain links TRBV3-1 (or the pseudogene TRBV3-2) to TRBJ1-5; weak D call: TRBD1 (5 bases). The CDR3 is CASSQNRGNQPQHF. As DNA, the CDR3 is TGTGCCAGCAGCCAAAATAGGGGTAATCAGCCCCAGCATTTT.